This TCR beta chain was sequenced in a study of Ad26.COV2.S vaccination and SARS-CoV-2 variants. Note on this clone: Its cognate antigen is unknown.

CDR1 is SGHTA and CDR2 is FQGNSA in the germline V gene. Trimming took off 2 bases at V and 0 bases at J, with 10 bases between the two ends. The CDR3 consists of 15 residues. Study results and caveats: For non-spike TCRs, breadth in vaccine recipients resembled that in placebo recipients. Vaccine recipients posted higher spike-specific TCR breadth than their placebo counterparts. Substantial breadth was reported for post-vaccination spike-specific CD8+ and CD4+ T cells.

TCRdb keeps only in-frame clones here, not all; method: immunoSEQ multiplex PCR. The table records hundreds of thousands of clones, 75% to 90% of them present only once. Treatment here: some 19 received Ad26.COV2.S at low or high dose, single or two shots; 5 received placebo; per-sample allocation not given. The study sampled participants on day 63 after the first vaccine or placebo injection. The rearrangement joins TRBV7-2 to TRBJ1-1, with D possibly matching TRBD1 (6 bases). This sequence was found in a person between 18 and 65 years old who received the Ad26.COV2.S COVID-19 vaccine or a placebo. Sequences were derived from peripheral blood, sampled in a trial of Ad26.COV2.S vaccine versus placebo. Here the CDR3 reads CASSLQGPLNTEAFF. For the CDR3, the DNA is TGTGCCAGCAGCTTACAGGGGCCCTTGAACACTGAAGCTTTCTTT.